The subject of this entry is one T cell receptor beta chain. The data belong to a study of tumor T cells in aggressive B-cell lymphoma. TCRdb's copy holds only in-frame clones and misses some; the assay was immunoSEQ multiplex PCR. The sample comprises 5,000 or so clones, 85% to 90% of which are singletons, and around 5% rests with the top ten. The CDR3 extends over 15 amino acids. The V end lost 2 bases, the J end lost 4 bases, and 14 bases lay between the germline ends. Germline lookup yields CDR1 LGHNA and CDR2 YNFKEQ. The chain recombines TRBV4-2 with TRBJ1-1; D is undetermined. Sequencing used tumor tissue. This receptor was taken from an adult with diffuse large B cell lymphoma. The CDR3: CASSQSAGLATEAFF. The CDR3 bases are TGTGCCAGCAGCCAAAGTGCGGGCTTGGCCACTGAAGCTTTCTTT.